This T cell receptor (beta chain) is drawn from a study of blood T cells in healthy people across ages. Study results and limitations: The study could not conclusively compare naive and antigen-experienced cells, given its unsorted PBMCs. Samples with more naive T cells showed higher observed beta diversity.

This clonotype was recorded a few times. Its target is not known. One base away lies a much larger clone, so this may be a sequencing read error. Each sample used at least 6 million PBMCs. Per the germline V gene, CDR1 is SGHTA and CDR2 is FQGTGA. The length of the CDR3 is 13 residues. The second PCR ran about 6 to 12 cycles with a sample-barcoded 5' primer and J-beta primers. TCRdb processed the 5' RACE reads anew with MiXCR; each CDR3 protein has one entry. The table lists around 1,800,000 distinct CDR3 sequences, more than 35% of them singletons, with roughly 24% in the top ten. The source is a human donor in good health. The sequencing sample was made of blood. The rearrangement joins TRBV7-3 to TRBJ2-3; D ambiguous. CDR3 DNA: TGTGCCAGCAGCTTTAAGGGCACAGATACGCGGTATTTT. This encodes CASSFKGTDTRYF. Looking up the rest from reference TRBV7-3 and TRBJ2-3 gives the full variable domain: GAGVSQTPSNKVTEKGKYVELRCDPISGHTALYWYRQSLGQGPEFLIYFQGTGAADDSGLPNDRFFAVRPEGSVSTLKIQRTERGDSAVYLCASSFKGTDTRYFGPGTRLTVL.